These 29 T cell receptor beta chains originate from one sample sequenced in a study of blood T cell repertoires in COVID-19. Clones were read by immunoSEQ multiplex PCR, and TCRdb kept only the in-frame ones, dropping some. Among 150,000 to 200,000 clones listed, roughly nine tenths were seen once. Specimen: peripheral blood. The receptors shown here come from a man aged 18 to 30 with acute or convalescent COVID-19.

The V call is TRBV30, the J call TRBJ2-2; D might be TRBD1 (5 bases). Trimming removed 5 bases from V and 4 bases from J, with 14 bases in between. The CDR3 loop spans 14 amino acids. The germline gives CDR1 GTSNPN, CDR2 SVGIG (reference sequence). The chain's CDR3 is CAWDRQSRTGELFF. As DNA, the CDR3 is TGTGCCTGGGACAGACAGTCCCGCACCGGGGAGCTGTTTTTT. Together with reference TRBV30 and TRBJ2-2, the CDR3 gives the full variable domain: SQTIHQWPATLVQPVGSPLSLECTVEGTSNPNLYWYRQAAGRGLQLLFYSVGIGQISSEVPQNLSASRPQDRQFILSSKKLLLSDSGFYLCAWDRQSRTGELFFGEGSRLTVL.

In its sample, this clone was seen a few times. The gene calls are TRBV25-1 and TRBJ2-7, with TRBD1 matching 7 bases. J lost 0 bases, V lost 5 bases, and 4 bases had no gene match. This CDR3 has 14 amino acids. Germline-derived CDR1 and CDR2 are MGHDK and SYGVNS. The CDR3: CASSPRDSSYEQYF. The CDR3 DNA sequence: TGTGCCAGCAGTCCCCGGGACAGCTCCTACGAGCAGTACTTC.

This clone occurred once. The V call is TRBV30, the J call TRBJ1-3; D unresolved. The CDR3 has 11 residues. V was shortened by 7 bases and J by 0 bases, with 4 bases between the two germline ends. The germline V gene encodes CDR1 GTSNPN and CDR2 SVGIG (reference sequence). Here the CDR3 reads CAYLSGNTIYF. The CDR3 DNA follows: TGTGCCTATCTCTCTGGAAACACCATATATTTT. The variable domain in full, with the rest retrieved from reference TRBV30 and TRBJ1-3, is SQTIHQWPATLVQPVGSPLSLECTVEGTSNPNLYWYRQAAGRGLQLLFYSVGIGQISSEVPQNLSASRPQDRQFILSSKKLLLSDSGFYLCAYLSGNTIYFGEGSWLTVV.

The chain is built from TRBV5-5 and TRBJ2-7; D is possibly TRBD2 (5 bases). The germline V gene encodes CDR1 SGHKS and CDR2 YYEKEE (reference sequence). Trimming took off 4 bases at V and 4 bases at J, with 15 bases between the two ends. This CDR3 is 14 amino acids long. CDR3 loop: CASSGGLGGYEQYV. CDR3 nucleotide sequence: TGTGCCAGCAGCGGTGGACTGGGCGGTTACGAGCAGTACGTC.

This clone has just one count. This chain joins TRBV28 and TRBJ2-7; D perhaps matches TRBD2 (5 bases). CDR1 MDHEN and CDR2 SYDVKM come from the germline V gene. The CDR3 consists of 14 residues. Trimming shortened V by 6 bases and J by 6 bases, and 18 bases separated the two germline ends. This CDR3 reads CASSRLSSAGEQYV. The CDR3 nucleotides are TGTGCCAGCAGCCGCCTTAGTAGCGCCGGCGAGCAGTACGTC.

The chain is built from TRBV7-9 and TRBJ2-3; TRBD1 matches 11 bases. This CDR3 region has 15 residues. In germline, CDR1 is SEHNR, CDR2 FQNEAQ (reference sequence). V dropped 5 bases and J dropped 5; count of bases not matched to a gene: 6. CDR3 nucleotides: TGTGCCAGCAGCCCCCCCGGGACAGGGGGAGATACGCAGTATTTT. Amino acids: CASSPPGTGGDTQYF.

The V call is TRBV7-3, the J call TRBJ2-1; TRBD2 matches at 8 bases. V trimming: 5 bases; J trimming: 3 bases; junction bases outside the gene matches: 6. CDR1 is SGHTA, CDR2 FQGTGA, per germline. The CDR3 contains 15 residues. In nucleotides, the CDR3 is TGTGCCAGCAGCGCAAGTAGCGGGGTCTACAATGAGCAGTTCTTC. This translates into CASSASSGVYNEQFF.

This sequence joins TRBV29-1 and TRBJ1-5; a possible D gene is TRBD1 (6 bases). Germline CDR1 and CDR2: SQVTM and ANQGSEA. Trimming left V 6 bases short and J 4 bases short, with 13 bases between. The CDR3 is 13 residues long. Here the CDR3 reads CSVGGRGNQPQHF. In nucleotides, the CDR3 is TGCAGCGTCGGGGGGCGAGGGAATCAGCCCCAGCATTTT.

The chain couples TRBV2 to TRBJ2-7; TRBD1 matches at 8 bases. CDR1 and CDR2 (germline): SNHLY, FYNNEI. This CDR3 spans 14 amino acids. J was trimmed by 0 bases and V by 7 bases; bases with no gene match: 5. The CDR3 spells CASISGTGSYEQYV. CDR3 DNA: TGTGCCAGCATTTCCGGGACAGGCTCCTACGAGCAGTACGTC.

The gene calls are TRBV9 and TRBJ1-3; 8 bases map to TRBD1. With V trimmed by 5 bases and J by 2 bases, 6 bases remained unmatched. Germline CDR1 SGDLS, CDR2 YYNGEE. This CDR3 is 15 amino acids long. The CDR3 DNA reads as TGTGCCAGCAGAGGGGGACAGGAGACTGGAAACACCATATATTTT. Its protein product is CASRGGQETGNTIYF.

This clone has only one observation. The chain employs TRBV7-9 and TRBJ2-7; 8 positions agree with TRBD1. Germline V gene data show CDR1 as SEHNR and CDR2 as FQNEAQ (reference sequence). V shed 5 bases and J 3 bases; nucleotides not matched to a gene: 12. The CDR3 spans 16 residues. CDR3 protein: CASSNTRGRGLYEQYF. The CDR3 DNA follows: TGTGCCAGCAGCAATACCAGGGGGCGAGGGCTCTACGAGCAGTACTTC.

This clone has just a few counts. The chain is built from TRBV6-9 and TRBJ2-4; perhaps TRBD2 as D (6 bases). Trimming shortened V by 2 bases and J by 2 bases, and 7 bases separated the two germline ends. The germline V gene encodes CDR1 MNHGY and CDR2 SVAAGI. This CDR3 region has 14 residues. CDR3 in amino acids: CASSYGRTKNIQYF. The CDR3 DNA reads as TGTGCCAGCAGTTATGGGAGGACCAAAAACATTCAGTACTTC.

The chain combines TRBV30 with TRBJ2-4, with D possibly TRBD2 on 6 matching bases. Germline V gives CDR1 GTSNPN, CDR2 SVGIG (reference sequence). The V end was cut by 1 base, the J end by 6 bases, with 7 bases between. The CDR3 loop spans 12 amino acids. For the CDR3, the DNA is TGTGCCTGGAGTGCCGGGGGAAACATTCAGTACTTC. This codes for CAWSAGGNIQYF.

Notes on this clone: The same CDR3 arises from other DNA sequences in this sample as well. This chain links TRBV5-1 with TRBJ2-2, with D possibly being TRBD1 (6 bases). Trimming stripped 4 bases from V and 0 bases from J, with 10 bases between. The CDR3 runs to 15 residues. From germline, CDR1 is SGHRS and CDR2 YFSETQ. CDR3 nucleotide sequence: TGCGCCAGCAGCAGTGGACAGTCGAACACCGGGGAGCTGTTTTTT. Residues: CASSSGQSNTGELFF.

The rearrangement uses TRBV2 and TRBJ1-1, with TRBD1 matching over 9 bases. This CDR3 spans 14 amino acids. V was pared by 8 bases and J by 1 base, with 5 bases of the junction left unmatched. Germline loops: CDR1 SNHLY, CDR2 FYNNEI. CDR3 DNA: TGTGCCAGCGGTGGACAGGGGACGAACACTGAAGCTTTCTTT. It specifies CASGGQGTNTEAFF.

V is TRBV7-9 and J is TRBJ2-3; D gene ambiguous. With 3 bases removed from V and 6 bases from J, the gap between germline ends came to 7 bases. The germline V gene has CDR1 SEHNR and CDR2 FQNEAQ (reference sequence). The CDR3 totals 12 residues. In DNA form, the CDR3 reads TGTGCCAGCAGCTTCGGAGAGGATACGCAGTATTTT. It encodes CASSFGEDTQYF.

The chain is built from TRBV21-1 and TRBJ1-3; TRBD1, the D gene given by the table, was not confirmed from the DNA. TRBV21-1 corresponds to a pseudogene. The CDR3 spans 16 residues. Here the CDR3 DNA reads TGTGCCAGCAGCAAAGAAAGGCCGACTCTAGGGGACACCATATATTTT. The encoded protein is CASSKERPTLGDTIYF.

The chain joins TRBV7-8 to TRBJ1-3, with 7 bases that match TRBD1. The germline V gene encodes CDR1 SGHVS and CDR2 FQNEAQ. After removal of 5 bases from V and 0 bases from J, the junction contained 7 bases not matched to a gene. The CDR3 is made up of 16 amino acids. The DNA of the CDR3 is TGTGCCAGCAGCGTGACAGGGTCCCCCTCTGGAAACACCATATATTTT. This translates into CASSVTGSPSGNTIYF.

Note on this clone: An end of the junction does not agree with germline; a read error may underlie this. The chain recombines TRBV5-1 with TRBJ1-6; 10 bases map to TRBD1. CDR3 length: 14 amino acids. Looked up from germline, CDR1 is SGHRS and CDR2 is YFSETQ. Written as DNA, the CDR3 is TGCGCCAGCAACTTGGGACAGGGGAATTCACCCCTCCACTTT. Translation: CASNLGQGNSPLHF. The complete variable domain, with remaining parts taken from reference TRBV5-1 and TRBJ1-6, reads KAGVTQTPRYLIKTRGQQVTLSCSPISGHRSVSWYQQTPGQGLQFLFEYFSETQRNKGNFPGRFSGRQFSNSRSEMNVSTLELGDSALYLCASNLGQGNSPLHFGNGTRLTVT.

V usage is TRBV2 and J usage is TRBJ1-5, with D unresolved. CDR3 length: 14 residues. Between the trimmed V and J ends, which lost 7 bases and 0 bases, there was a span of 10 bases. Germline loops: CDR1 SNHLY, CDR2 FYNNEI. The CDR3 spells CASTLAVSNQPQHF. The CDR3 bases are TGTGCCAGCACTTTGGCAGTTAGCAATCAGCCCCAGCATTTT.

The chain is built from TRBV30 and TRBJ2-2; 8 bases align to TRBD1. Trimming removed 6 bases from V and 3 bases from J; junction bases left unmatched: 6. The germline gives CDR1 GTSNPN, CDR2 SVGIG (reference sequence). This CDR3 comprises 14 residues. CDR3 coding DNA: TGTGCCTGCGGACAGGGTTCTTACACCGGGGAGCTGTTTTTT. Protein: CACGQGSYTGELFF.

This chain uses TRBV19 with TRBJ1-2; possibly TRBD1 for D (5 bases). CDR1 is LNHDA and CDR2 is SQIVND in the germline V gene (reference sequence). Trimming pared 2 bases from V and 7 bases from J, leaving 17 bases between. The CDR3 spans 15 residues. The CDR3 nucleotides are TGTGCCAGTAGTATACAGGGTTCCGTCTACGGTGGCTACACCTTC. Amino acids: CASSIQGSVYGGYTF.

The CDR3 bases are TGTGCCAGCAGCCCCGGACAGGGTGGATATGGCTACACCTTC. Encoded protein: CASSPGQGGYGYTF. The chain carries TRBV7-3 and TRBJ1-2, with 8 bases matching TRBD1. The CDR3 has 14 residues. The V gene's germline CDR1 is SGHTA and CDR2 FQGTGA. The ends lost 5 bases at V and 5 bases at J; junction bases unmatched: 7.

This clone was seen only once. The V call is TRBV28, the J call TRBJ2-3; TRBD2 agrees at 8 bases. Germline lookup yields CDR1 MDHEN and CDR2 SYDVKM. Trimming removed 8 bases from V and 4 bases from J; junction bases left unmatched: 8. CDR3 length: 14 amino acids. In DNA, the CDR3 is TGTGCCAGCCTTCCCGGACTAGCCCCAGATACGCAGTATTTT. Translated, it gives CASLPGLAPDTQYF.

This chain joins TRBV7-8 and TRBJ2-7, with D maybe TRBD1 (6 bases). Germline CDR1 is SGHVS and CDR2 is FQNEAQ. Trimming took off 1 base at V and 7 bases at J, with 14 bases between the two ends. The CDR3 consists of 14 residues. This CDR3 reads CASSLDQGLGEQYF. DNA of the CDR3: TGTGCCAGCAGCTTAGACCAGGGGCTGGGGGAGCAGTACTTC.

The genes are TRBV3-1 (or the pseudogene TRBV3-2) and TRBJ2-5, with D hard to call. The CDR3 loop spans 13 amino acids. Per the germline V gene, CDR1 is LGHDT and CDR2 is YNNKEL (reference sequence). V was cut by 4 bases and J by 4 bases, with 10 bases left in between. CDR3 protein: CASSPTGPETQYF. The CDR3 DNA follows: TGTGCCAGCAGCCCCACGGGTCCAGAGACCCAGTACTTC.

This chain links TRBV28 with TRBJ1-2; weak D call: TRBD1 (6 bases). Trimming shortened V by 5 bases and J by 1 base, and 8 bases separated the two germline ends. The CDR3 spans 13 residues. Germline assignment: CDR1 MDHEN and CDR2 SYDVKM. The chain's CDR3 is CASSRDNNYGYTF. The CDR3 nucleotides are TGTGCCAGCAGTCGGGACAATAACTATGGCTACACCTTC.

The chain carries TRBV18 and TRBJ1-2; tentatively, D is TRBD1 (5 bases). Germline values: CDR1 KGHSH, CDR2 LQKENI. Between the trimmed V and J ends, which lost 6 bases and 7 bases, there was a span of 24 bases. The CDR3 length is 16 residues. The CDR3 DNA is TGTGCCAGCTCCCCATCCGGGACGGGAGCTTCGGGTGGCTACACCTTC. Residues: CASSPSGTGASGGYTF.

The rearrangement links TRBV4-1 to TRBJ2-7; D is ambiguous. From germline, CDR1 is MGHRA and CDR2 YSYEKL. V shed 2 bases and J shed 3 bases, with 17 bases lying between them. The CDR3 totals 16 residues. CDR3 coding DNA: TGCGCCAGCAGCCAATCAACAACACGGGTCCTCTACGAGCAGTACTTC. Its translation is CASSQSTTRVLYEQYF.